The next 18 T cell receptor beta chains were all read from a single sample in a study of blood T cell repertoires in COVID-19. Some clones are missing from TCRdb's copy, which holds only in-frame ones; the method was immunoSEQ multiplex PCR. The sample records some 110,000 clones, around four fifths being singletons. Sequenced sample: peripheral blood. These receptors were collected from a man aged 25-45 years with acute or convalescent COVID-19.

The genes are TRBV6-6 and TRBJ1-1, with D possibly TRBD1 on 5 matching bases. Germline V gives CDR1 MNHNY, CDR2 SVGAGI (reference sequence). V was pared by 4 bases and J by 4 bases, with 10 bases between. The CDR3 totals 13 residues. The DNA for the CDR3 is TGTGCCAGCAGTTCCCCAGGGCCCACTGAAGCTTTCTTT. As protein: CASSSPGPTEAFF.

The gene calls are TRBV5-1 and TRBJ2-3; 13 bases agree with TRBD2. The V segment lost 4 bases and the J segment 2 bases; nucleotides outside the gene matches: 4. This CDR3 spans 16 amino acids. Germline CDR1 is SGHRS and CDR2 is YFSETQ. CDR3 region: CASSPGTSGATDTQYF. DNA of the CDR3: TGCGCCAGCAGCCCCGGGACTAGCGGGGCCACAGATACGCAGTATTTT.

The V gene is TRBV30, the J gene TRBJ1-5; TRBD1 aligns across 8 bases. This CDR3 contains 17 residues. Germline V CDR1 and CDR2: GTSNPN, SVGIG (reference sequence). J gave up 2 bases and V 0 bases, and 9 bases lay outside the gene matches. CDR3 bases: TGTGCCTGGAGTGTACAGGGGGGGGTGAGCGGCAATCAGCCCCAGCATTTT. This gives the protein CAWSVQGGVSGNQPQHF.

The chain links TRBV7-2 to TRBJ1-1; D is unresolved. Germline values: CDR1 SGHTA, CDR2 FQGNSA. V lost 0 bases and J 3 bases, leaving 8 bases between the germline ends. The CDR3 consists of 14 residues. CDR3 DNA: TGTGCCAGCAGCTTAGCTTGGCAGGACACTGAAGCTTTCTTT. It translates to CASSLAWQDTEAFF.

The chain joins TRBV29-1 to TRBJ1-2, with D unclear. Germline V gives CDR1 SQVTM, CDR2 ANQGSEA. The CDR3 totals 13 residues. V gave up 3 bases and J gave up 4 bases, with 12 bases separating them. CDR3 sequence: CSVDGGQAYGYTF. CDR3 in DNA: TGCAGCGTTGACGGTGGGCAGGCCTATGGCTACACCTTC.

J is TRBJ1-5 and V is TRBV25-1, with 7 positions matching TRBD1. The J segment lost 3 bases and the V segment lost 3 bases, leaving 2 bases of the junction unmatched. Germline assignment: CDR1 MGHDK and CDR2 SYGVNS. CDR3 size: 14 residues. CDR3 nucleotides: TGTGCCAGCAGTGACGGGACAGTCAATCAGCCCCAGCATTTT. It is translated as CASSDGTVNQPQHF.

This clone was seen a single time. The genes are TRBV25-1 and TRBJ2-3, with 9 bases fitting TRBD2. With 0 bases clipped from V and 4 bases from J, the junction kept 8 bases outside the gene matches. CDR1 is MGHDK, CDR2 SYGVNS, per germline. This CDR3 contains 17 residues. CDR3 residues: CASSEYEAGGQPDTQYF. The CDR3, as DNA: TGTGCCAGCAGTGAATACGAAGCGGGAGGTCAGCCAGATACGCAGTATTTT.

The chain is built from TRBV15 and TRBJ2-5; TRBD2 matches 7 bases. The CDR3 sequence is 14 residues long. Germline V lookup: CDR1 LNHNV, CDR2 YYDKDF (reference sequence). With V trimmed by 7 bases and J by 2 bases, 7 bases remained unmatched. CDR3 bases: TGTGCCACCAAACTTTCGGGGGGTCAAGAGACCCAGTACTTC. It codes for CATKLSGGQETQYF.

The chain links TRBV9 to TRBJ2-3, with 8 bases that match TRBD2. This CDR3 is built from 15 residues. The J segment lost 3 bases and the V segment lost 4 bases, leaving 7 bases of the junction unmatched. The V gene's germline CDR1 is SGDLS and CDR2 YYNGEE. This CDR3 reads CASSSPGLVTDTQYF. The CDR3 DNA sequence: TGTGCCAGCAGCTCCCCGGGACTAGTGACAGATACGCAGTATTTT.

This rearrangement joins TRBV18 to TRBJ1-2, with TRBD1 matching 7 bases. Germline V lookup: CDR1 KGHSH, CDR2 LQKENI. The CDR3 is 14 amino acids. The ends lost 5 bases at V and 0 bases at J; junction bases unmatched: 3. DNA of the CDR3: TGTGCCAGCTCATTGGGACAGACTAACTATGGCTACACCTTC. Translation gives CASSLGQTNYGYTF.

V usage is TRBV6-5 and J usage is TRBJ2-5, with 7 bases lining up with TRBD2. The CDR3 spans 15 residues. V gave up 5 bases and J gave up 1 base; unmatched junction bases: 7. Germline V gives CDR1 MNHEY, CDR2 SVGAGI. The CDR3 sequence: CASSHGASGQETQYF. The CDR3 nucleotides are TGTGCCAGCAGTCATGGGGCTAGCGGCCAAGAGACCCAGTACTTC.

This chain connects TRBV5-4 to TRBJ2-1, with 10 positions matching TRBD2. V lost 4 bases and J lost 7; bases outside the gene matches: 8. The CDR3 sequence is 15 residues long. Germline V gives CDR1 SGHNT, CDR2 YYREEE (reference sequence). CDR3: CASSTLAGRLNEQFF. CDR3 coding DNA: TGTGCCAGCAGCACACTAGCGGGGAGACTGAATGAGCAGTTCTTC.

This rearrangement joins TRBV29-1 to TRBJ2-1, with D perhaps TRBD1 (6 bases). Germline lookup yields CDR1 SQVTM and CDR2 ANQGSEA. V dropped 6 bases and J dropped 10 bases, with 10 bases sitting between them. The length of the CDR3 is 10 residues. The CDR3 nucleotides read TGCAGCGTGGGGGCGATGGAGCAGTTCTTC. This translates into CSVGAMEQFF.

V usage is TRBV5-5 and J usage is TRBJ2-3; D might be TRBD2 (5 bases). Trimming pared 1 base from V and 3 bases from J, leaving 9 bases between. The CDR3 loop spans 14 amino acids. Looked up from germline, CDR1 is SGHKS and CDR2 is YYEKEE (reference sequence). The CDR3 bases are TGTGCCAGCAGCTTGCTAGCCTCAACAGATACGCAGTATTTT. It specifies CASSLLASTDTQYF.

This clone came up once. The rearrangement joins TRBV11-2 to TRBJ2-1, with D unresolved. This CDR3 comprises 13 residues. V was pared by 1 base and J by 12 bases, with 13 bases between. CDR1 and CDR2 from the germline V gene are SGHAT and FQNNGV. The CDR3 region has the DNA TGTGCCAGCAGCTTAGGCTCTGCGGCGGCGCAGTTCTTC. Its protein product is CASSLGSAAAQFF.

The chain is built from TRBV19 and TRBJ2-2, with D perhaps TRBD2 (6 bases). V lost 8 bases and J 6 bases, leaving 10 bases between the germline ends. The germline CDR1 and CDR2 sequences are LNHDA and SQIVND (reference sequence). This CDR3 is 12 amino acids long. The CDR3 spells CASSGDPGELFF. The CDR3 DNA follows: TGTGCCAGTTCGGGGGATCCCGGGGAGCTGTTTTTT.

The V gene is TRBV6-1, the J gene TRBJ1-2, with D unresolved. The V end lost 2 bases, the J end lost 13 bases, and 8 bases lay between the germline ends. There are 10 residues in the CDR3. The germline CDR1 and CDR2 sequences are MNHNS and SASEGT. CDR3 region: CASSERSPTF. In nucleotides, the CDR3 is TGTGCCAGCAGTGAACGGTCTCCCACCTTC.

This rearrangement joins TRBV2 to TRBJ1-1, with TRBD1 identical over 7 bases. The CDR3 contains 14 residues. The ends lost 6 bases at V and 4 bases at J; junction bases unmatched: 8. In germline, CDR1 is SNHLY, CDR2 FYNNEI. The CDR3 bases are TGTGCCAGCAGGGCCTATGGACAGGTCACTGAAGCTTTCTTT. It codes for CASRAYGQVTEAFF.